This TCR beta chain was profiled in a study of OX40 agonist ivuxolimab in advanced cancers. Study-level information: The dose-escalation group included hepatocellular carcinoma, melanoma, renal cell carcinoma and head and neck cancer.

Trimming removed 4 bases from V and 10 bases from J; junction bases left unmatched: 10. Germline assignment: CDR1 MDHEN and CDR2 SYDVKM. CDR3 length: 15 amino acids. Clones were sequenced by immunoSEQ multiplex PCR, and TCRdb holds only the in-frame ones, with some missing. The table lists tens of thousands of clones, around 90% of them singletons. Sequencing was performed on CD4+ or CD8+ T cells sorted from blood, taken in a trial of the OX40 agonist ivuxolimab. The chain employs TRBV28 and TRBJ2-1, with TRBD2 identical over 10 bases. This receptor was identified in an adult with an advanced solid tumor such as melanoma, head and neck, liver or kidney cancer. The CDR3, as DNA: TGTGCCAGCAGTTCGGCTAGCGGGAGACCCTGGGAGCAGTTCTTC. Protein: CASSSASGRPWEQFF.